This T cell receptor (beta chain) appears in the sequencing data of a study of blood T cell repertoires in COVID-19. The overall study: Samples taken during acute and convalescent COVID-19 were collected in the United States, Italy and Spain. From T cells, B-cell-depleted T cells, or PBMCs came the material, which was cDNA or gDNA.

As originally analysed: Amplification from reference gene primers served as the basis for estimated nucleated cell counts. Here immunoSEQ multiplex PCR was the method, and the copy in TCRdb shows in-frame clones only, minus some. The D gene and trimming were derived from the DNA, and the V and J assignments and clone size from that table. The top ten clones hold 2.5% to 3.5% of a sample with 50,000 to 70,000 clones, roughly 80% of them seen once. Germline V gene sequence: CDR1 ENHRY, CDR2 SYGVKD. Trimming shortened V by 3 bases and J by 0 bases, and 6 bases separated the two germline ends. This CDR3 comprises 15 residues.

This clonotype was obtained from a man in his sixties with acute or convalescent COVID-19. The V gene is TRBV10-3, the J gene TRBJ2-6; D is unresolved. Source material: peripheral blood. The CDR3, as DNA: TGTGCCATCAGTGACCCGCGCTCTGGGGCCAACGTCCTGACTTTC. This encodes CAISDPRSGANVLTF.